This T cell receptor (beta chain) derives from a study of blood T cell repertoires in COVID-19. Study overall: Whether acute or convalescent, the COVID-19 samples came from the United States, Italy and Spain. PBMCs, B-cell-depleted T cells, or T cells provided the cDNA or gDNA that made up the material.

In the original analysis: The authors estimated nucleated cell counts from reference gene primer amplification. Profiling relied on immunoSEQ multiplex PCR, and the TCRdb table lists in-frame clones only, not all of them. V, J and clone size are taken as reported in that table, and D and trimming were inferred from the DNA itself. The table lists approximately 200,000 clones, approximately 91% of them singletons. The CDR3 is 14 residues long. The V and J ends lost 2 bases and 12 bases, in that order; junction bases with no gene match: 7. Germline lookup yields CDR1 MNHEY and CDR2 SVGAGI. The sample taken for sequencing was peripheral blood. This chain uses TRBV6-5 with TRBJ2-1; 10 bases line up with TRBD2. This TCR was recovered from a man aged 25-45 years with acute or convalescent COVID-19. CDR3 nucleotides: TGTGCCAGCAGTTACGAAGCGGGGGGGCCGATGCAGTTCTTC. Its translation: CASSYEAGGPMQFF.